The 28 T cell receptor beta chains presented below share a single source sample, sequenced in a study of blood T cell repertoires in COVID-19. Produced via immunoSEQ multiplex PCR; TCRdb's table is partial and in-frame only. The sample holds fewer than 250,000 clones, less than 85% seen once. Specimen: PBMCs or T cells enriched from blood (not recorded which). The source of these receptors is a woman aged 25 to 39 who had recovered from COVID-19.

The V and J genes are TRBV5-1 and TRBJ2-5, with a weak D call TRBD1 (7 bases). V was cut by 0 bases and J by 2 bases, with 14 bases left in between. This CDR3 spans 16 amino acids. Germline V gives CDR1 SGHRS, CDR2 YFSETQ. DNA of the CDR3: TGCGCCAGCAGCTTGGCGGGCCAGGGGGGACAAGAGACCCAGTACTTC. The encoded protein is CASSLAGQGGQETQYF.

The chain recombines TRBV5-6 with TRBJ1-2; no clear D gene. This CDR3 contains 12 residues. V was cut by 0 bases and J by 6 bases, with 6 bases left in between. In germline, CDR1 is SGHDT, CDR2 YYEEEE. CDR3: CASSLVANGYTF. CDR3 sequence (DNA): TGTGCCAGCAGCTTGGTAGCTAATGGCTACACCTTC.

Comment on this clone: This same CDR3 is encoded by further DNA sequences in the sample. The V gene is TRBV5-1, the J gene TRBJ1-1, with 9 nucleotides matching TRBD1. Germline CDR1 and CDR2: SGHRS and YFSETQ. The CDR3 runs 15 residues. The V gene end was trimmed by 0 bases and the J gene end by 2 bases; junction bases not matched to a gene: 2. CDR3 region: CASSLGDRANTEAFF. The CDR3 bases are TGCGCCAGCAGCTTGGGGGACAGGGCCAACACTGAAGCTTTCTTT.

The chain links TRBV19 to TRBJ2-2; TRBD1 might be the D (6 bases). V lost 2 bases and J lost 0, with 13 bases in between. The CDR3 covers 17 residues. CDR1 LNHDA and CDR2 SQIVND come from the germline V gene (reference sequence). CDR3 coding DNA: TGTGCCAGTAGTATATACCCCGGGACATCGAACACCGGGGAGCTGTTTTTT. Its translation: CASSIYPGTSNTGELFF.

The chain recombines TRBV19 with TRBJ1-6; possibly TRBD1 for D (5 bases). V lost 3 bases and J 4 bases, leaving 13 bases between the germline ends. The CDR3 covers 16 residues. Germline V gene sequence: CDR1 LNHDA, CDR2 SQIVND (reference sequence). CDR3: CASSIARENYNSPLHF. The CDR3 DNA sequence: TGTGCCAGTAGTATCGCCAGGGAAAATTATAATTCACCCCTCCACTTT.

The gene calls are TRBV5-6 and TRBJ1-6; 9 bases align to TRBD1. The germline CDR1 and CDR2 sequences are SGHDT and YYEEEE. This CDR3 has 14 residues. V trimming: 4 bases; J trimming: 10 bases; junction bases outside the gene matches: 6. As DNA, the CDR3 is TGTGCCAGCAGCACTGACAGGGGGATGTCACCCCTCCACTTT. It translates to CASSTDRGMSPLHF.

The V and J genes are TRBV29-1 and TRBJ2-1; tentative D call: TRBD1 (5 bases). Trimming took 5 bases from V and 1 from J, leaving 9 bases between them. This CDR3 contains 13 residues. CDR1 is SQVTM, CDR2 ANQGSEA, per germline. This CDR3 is CSVQGGSYNEQFF. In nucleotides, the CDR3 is TGCAGCGTTCAGGGTGGGTCCTACAATGAGCAGTTCTTC.

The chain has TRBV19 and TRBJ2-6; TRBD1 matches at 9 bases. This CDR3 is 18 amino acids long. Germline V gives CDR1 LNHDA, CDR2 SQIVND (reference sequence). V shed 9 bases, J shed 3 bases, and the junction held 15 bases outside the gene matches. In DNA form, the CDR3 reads TGTGCCAGCCTACCCGGGACAGGGAAAATACGTGGGGCCAACGTCCTGACTTTC. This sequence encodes CASLPGTGKIRGANVLTF.

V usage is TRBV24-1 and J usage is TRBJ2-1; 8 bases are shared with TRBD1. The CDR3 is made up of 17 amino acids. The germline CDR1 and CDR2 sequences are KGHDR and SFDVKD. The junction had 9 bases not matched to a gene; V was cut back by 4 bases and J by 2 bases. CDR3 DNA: TGTGCCACCAGTGACCCCCCGGGCAGGGGGCCCTACAATGAGCAGTTCTTC. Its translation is CATSDPPGRGPYNEQFF.

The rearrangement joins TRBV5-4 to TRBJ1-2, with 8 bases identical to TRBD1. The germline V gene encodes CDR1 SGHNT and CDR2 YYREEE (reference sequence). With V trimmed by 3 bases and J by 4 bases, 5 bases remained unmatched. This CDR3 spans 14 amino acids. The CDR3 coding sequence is TGTGCCAGCAGCTACACAGGGGGTACCTATGGCTACACCTTC. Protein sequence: CASSYTGGTYGYTF.

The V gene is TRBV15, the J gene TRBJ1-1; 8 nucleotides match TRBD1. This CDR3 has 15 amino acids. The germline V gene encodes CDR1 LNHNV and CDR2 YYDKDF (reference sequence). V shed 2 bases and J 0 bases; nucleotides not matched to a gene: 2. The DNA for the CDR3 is TGTGCCACCAGCAGACGACAGGGGTTGAACACTGAAGCTTTCTTT. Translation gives CATSRRQGLNTEAFF. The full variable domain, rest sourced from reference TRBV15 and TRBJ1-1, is DAMVIQNPRYQVTQFGKPVTLSCSQTLNHNVMYWYQQKSSQAPKLLFHYYDKDFNNEADTPDNFQSRRPNTSFCFLDIRSPGLGDTAMYLCATSRRQGLNTEAFFGQGTRLTVV.

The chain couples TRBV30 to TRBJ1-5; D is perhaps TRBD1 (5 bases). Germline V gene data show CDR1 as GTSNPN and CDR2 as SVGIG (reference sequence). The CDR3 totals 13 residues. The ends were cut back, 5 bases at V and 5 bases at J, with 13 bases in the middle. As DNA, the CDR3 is TGTGCCTGGGACGCAGGGATAGATCAGCCCCAGCATTTT. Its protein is CAWDAGIDQPQHF.

The CDR3 here is CSVSGGRTYEQYF. The CDR3 DNA reads as TGCAGCGTGTCAGGGGGTCGGACCTACGAGCAGTACTTC. The chain combines TRBV29-1 with TRBJ2-7, with 7 bases fitting TRBD1. The V and J ends lost 6 bases and 2 bases, in that order; junction bases with no gene match: 7. This CDR3 is built from 13 residues. The germline CDR1 and CDR2 sequences are SQVTM and ANQGSEA.

The CDR3 reads CARRETSGRPGELFF. The CDR3 nucleotides read TGTGCCAGGAGAGAGACTAGCGGCCGGCCCGGGGAGCTGTTTTTT. The chain has TRBV21-1 and TRBJ2-2; the DNA was not compared with TRBD2, the D call given in the table. TRBV21-1 is marked as a pseudogene. CDR3 length equals 15 residues.

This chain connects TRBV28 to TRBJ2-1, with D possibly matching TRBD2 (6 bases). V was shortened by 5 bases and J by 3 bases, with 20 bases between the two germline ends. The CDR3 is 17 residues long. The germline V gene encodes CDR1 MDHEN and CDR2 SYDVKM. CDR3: CASSPRGSGVIYNEQFF. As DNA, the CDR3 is TGTGCCAGCAGTCCCCGTGGTAGCGGAGTAATCTACAATGAGCAGTTCTTC. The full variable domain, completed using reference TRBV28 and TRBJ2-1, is DVKVTQSSRYLVKRTGEKVFLECVQDMDHENMFWYRQDPGLGLRLIYFSYDVKMKEKGDIPEGYSVSREKKERFSLILESASTNQTSMYLCASSPRGSGVIYNEQFFGPGTRLTVL.

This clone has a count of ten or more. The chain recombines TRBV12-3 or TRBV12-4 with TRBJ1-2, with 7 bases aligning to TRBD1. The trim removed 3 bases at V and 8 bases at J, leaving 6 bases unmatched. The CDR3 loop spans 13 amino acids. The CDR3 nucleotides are TGTGCCAGCAGTTTGGGCAGGGGGAGGGGCTACACCTTC. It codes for CASSLGRGRGYTF.

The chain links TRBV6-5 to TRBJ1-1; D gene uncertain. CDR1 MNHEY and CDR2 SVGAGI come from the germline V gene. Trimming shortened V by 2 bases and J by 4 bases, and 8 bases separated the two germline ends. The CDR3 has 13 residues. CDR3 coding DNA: TGTGCCAGCAGTTACCATCGGGGCACTGAAGCTTTCTTT. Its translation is CASSYHRGTEAFF.

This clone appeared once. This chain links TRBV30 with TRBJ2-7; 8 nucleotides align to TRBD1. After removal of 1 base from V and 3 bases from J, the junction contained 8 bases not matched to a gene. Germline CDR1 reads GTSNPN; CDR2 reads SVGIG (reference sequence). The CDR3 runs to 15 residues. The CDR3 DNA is TGTGCCTGGAGTGCCCTGGACAGGGTGATCTACGAGCAGTACTTC. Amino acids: CAWSALDRVIYEQYF. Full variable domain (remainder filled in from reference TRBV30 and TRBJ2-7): SQTIHQWPATLVQPVGSPLSLECTVEGTSNPNLYWYRQAAGRGLQLLFYSVGIGQISSEVPQNLSASRPQDRQFILSSKKLLLSDSGFYLCAWSALDRVIYEQYFGPGTRLTVT.

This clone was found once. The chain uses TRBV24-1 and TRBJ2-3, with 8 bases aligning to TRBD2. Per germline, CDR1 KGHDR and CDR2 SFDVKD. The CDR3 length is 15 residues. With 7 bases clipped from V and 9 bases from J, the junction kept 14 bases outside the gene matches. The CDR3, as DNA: TGTGCCACCAGCCAACCGGGACTTCCGGGGGGGACGCAGTATTTT. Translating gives CATSQPGLPGGTQYF.

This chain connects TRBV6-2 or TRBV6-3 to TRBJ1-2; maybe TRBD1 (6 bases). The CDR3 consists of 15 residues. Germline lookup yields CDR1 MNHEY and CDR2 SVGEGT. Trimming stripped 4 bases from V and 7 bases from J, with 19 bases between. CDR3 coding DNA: TGTGCCAGCAGTTGGGACCGAAGACAGGCAGGTGGCTACACCTTC. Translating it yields CASSWDRRQAGGYTF.

The CDR3 region is CASRRQGATNEKLFF. DNA of the CDR3: TGTGCCAGCAGGAGACAGGGGGCAACTAATGAAAAACTGTTTTTT. The chain combines TRBV5-4 with TRBJ1-4, with 9 bases identical to TRBD1. Per the germline V gene, CDR1 is SGHNT and CDR2 is YYREEE (reference sequence). The V segment lost 5 bases and the J segment 0 bases; nucleotides outside the gene matches: 2. The CDR3 has 15 amino acids.

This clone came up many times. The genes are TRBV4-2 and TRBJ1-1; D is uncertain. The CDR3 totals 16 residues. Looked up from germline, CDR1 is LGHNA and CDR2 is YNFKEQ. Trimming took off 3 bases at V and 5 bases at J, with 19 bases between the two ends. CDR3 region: CASSQNEDGGYTEAFF. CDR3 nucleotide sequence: TGTGCCAGCAGCCAGAACGAGGACGGCGGGTATACTGAAGCTTTCTTT.

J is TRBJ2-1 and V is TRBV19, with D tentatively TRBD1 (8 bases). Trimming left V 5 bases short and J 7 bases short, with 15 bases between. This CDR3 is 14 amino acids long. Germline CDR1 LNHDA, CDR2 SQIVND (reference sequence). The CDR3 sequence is CASSGNRGGNEQFF. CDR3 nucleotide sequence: TGTGCCAGTAGTGGGAACAGGGGGGGGAATGAGCAGTTCTTC.

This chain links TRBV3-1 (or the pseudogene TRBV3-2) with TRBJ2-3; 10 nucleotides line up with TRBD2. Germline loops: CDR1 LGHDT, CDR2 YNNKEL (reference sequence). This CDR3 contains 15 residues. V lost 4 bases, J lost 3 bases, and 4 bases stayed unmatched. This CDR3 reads CASSLLAGATDTQYF. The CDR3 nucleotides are TGTGCCAGCAGCCTCCTAGCGGGGGCTACAGATACGCAGTATTTT.

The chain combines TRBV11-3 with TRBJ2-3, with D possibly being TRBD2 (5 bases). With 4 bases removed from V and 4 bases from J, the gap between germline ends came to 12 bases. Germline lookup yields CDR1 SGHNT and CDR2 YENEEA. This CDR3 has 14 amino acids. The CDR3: CASSSGGGADTQYF. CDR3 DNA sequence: TGTGCCAGCAGCTCAGGAGGTGGGGCAGATACGCAGTATTTT.

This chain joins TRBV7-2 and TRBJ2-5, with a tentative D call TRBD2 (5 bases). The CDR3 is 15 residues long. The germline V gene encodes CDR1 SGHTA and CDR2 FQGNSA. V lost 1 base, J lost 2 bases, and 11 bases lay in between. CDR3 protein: CASSLGPGGQETQYF. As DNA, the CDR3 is TGTGCCAGCAGCTTAGGTCCGGGCGGGCAAGAGACCCAGTACTTC.

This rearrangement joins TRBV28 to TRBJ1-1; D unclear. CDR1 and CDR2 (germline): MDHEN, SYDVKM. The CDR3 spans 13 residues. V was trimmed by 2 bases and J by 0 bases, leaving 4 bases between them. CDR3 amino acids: CASSLKLNTEAFF. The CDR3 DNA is TGTGCCAGCAGTTTAAAGCTGAACACTGAAGCTTTCTTT.

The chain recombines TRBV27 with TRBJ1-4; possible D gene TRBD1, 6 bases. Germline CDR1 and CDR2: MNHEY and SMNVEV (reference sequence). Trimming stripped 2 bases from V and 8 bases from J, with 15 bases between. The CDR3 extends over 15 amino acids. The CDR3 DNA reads TGTGCCAGCAGTTTACGGACAGCTCTCGGGGAAAAACTGTTTTTT. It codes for CASSLRTALGEKLFF. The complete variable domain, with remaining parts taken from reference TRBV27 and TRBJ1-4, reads EAQVTQNPRYLITVTGKKLTVTCSQNMNHEYMSWYRQDPGLGLRQIYYSMNVEVTDKGDVPEGYKVSRKEKRNFPLILESPSPNQTSLYFCASSLRTALGEKLFFGSGTQLSVL.